This TCR beta chain was obtained from a study of blood T cell repertoires in COVID-19. Measured with immunoSEQ multiplex PCR; TCRdb has only the in-frame clones, and not every one. The profile covers about 240,000 clones, with roughly 87% appearing a single time and about 7% taken by the ten largest. Germline CDR1 and CDR2: MNHEY and SMNVEV (reference sequence). V gave up 5 bases and J gave up 0 bases, with 10 bases separating them. The CDR3 is 14 amino acids. This TCR derives from a man in his sixties who had recovered from COVID-19. V gene TRBV27 combines with J gene TRBJ1-2; D might be TRBD1 (5 bases). Source material: peripheral blood. CDR3 in DNA: TGTGCCAGCAGTCTCTCGGGGGCTAACTATGGCTACACCTTC. It specifies CASSLSGANYGYTF.